This T cell receptor (beta chain) was captured by sequencing in a study of spatial heterogeneity in lung cancer. About the study: More beta-chain than alpha-chain sequences were consistently detected. Unique TCR and UMI combinations averaged more than ten appearances each in raw reads.

Via MiXCR, TCRdb re-called the 5' RACE reads, giving one row per CDR3 protein. The sample has about 13,000 distinct CDR3 sequences, roughly a tenth seen once; the top ten hold roughly 28%. This CDR3 has 14 amino acids. With V trimmed by 3 bases and J by 2 bases, 3 bases remained unmatched. Germline V gene data show CDR1 as SGHRS and CDR2 as YFSETQ. Study findings and constraints: Among blood samples, ubiquitous expanded tumor TCRs appeared more at resection than at follow-up.

This clonotype was seen a few times. As yet, its antigen is unknown. Time point: sample taken at primary tumor resection. Unsorted tumor, nontumor lung tissue or cryopreserved PBMC supplied the whole RNA. The donors were 55 to 80 patients with non-small cell lung cancer that was early-stage and untreated. The sequence came from a male donor with early-stage non-small cell lung cancer. The sample consisted of PBMCs, taken at surgery. V usage is TRBV5-1 and J usage is TRBJ2-3; TRBD2 matches 7 bases. CDR3: CASSSGLITDTQYF. CDR3 coding DNA: TGCGCCAGCAGCTCGGGACTAATCACAGATACGCAGTATTTT.